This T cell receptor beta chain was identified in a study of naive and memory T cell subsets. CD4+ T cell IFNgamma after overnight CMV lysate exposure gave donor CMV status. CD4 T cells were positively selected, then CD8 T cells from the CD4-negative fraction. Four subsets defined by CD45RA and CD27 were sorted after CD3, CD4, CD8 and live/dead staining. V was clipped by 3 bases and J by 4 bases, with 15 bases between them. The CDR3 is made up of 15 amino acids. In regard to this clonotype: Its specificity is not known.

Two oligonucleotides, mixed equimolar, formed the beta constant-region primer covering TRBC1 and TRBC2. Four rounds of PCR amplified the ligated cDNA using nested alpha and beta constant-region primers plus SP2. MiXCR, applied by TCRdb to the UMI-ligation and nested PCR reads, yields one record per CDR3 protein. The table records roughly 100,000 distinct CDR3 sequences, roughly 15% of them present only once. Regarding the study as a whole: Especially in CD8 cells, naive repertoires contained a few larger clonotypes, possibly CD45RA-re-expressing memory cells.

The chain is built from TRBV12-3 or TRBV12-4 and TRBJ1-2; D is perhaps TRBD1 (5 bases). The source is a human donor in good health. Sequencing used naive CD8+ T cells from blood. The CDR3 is CASSFSSDTSYGYTF. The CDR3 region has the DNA TGTGCCAGCAGTTTCTCTTCGGACACAAGCTATGGCTACACCTTC.